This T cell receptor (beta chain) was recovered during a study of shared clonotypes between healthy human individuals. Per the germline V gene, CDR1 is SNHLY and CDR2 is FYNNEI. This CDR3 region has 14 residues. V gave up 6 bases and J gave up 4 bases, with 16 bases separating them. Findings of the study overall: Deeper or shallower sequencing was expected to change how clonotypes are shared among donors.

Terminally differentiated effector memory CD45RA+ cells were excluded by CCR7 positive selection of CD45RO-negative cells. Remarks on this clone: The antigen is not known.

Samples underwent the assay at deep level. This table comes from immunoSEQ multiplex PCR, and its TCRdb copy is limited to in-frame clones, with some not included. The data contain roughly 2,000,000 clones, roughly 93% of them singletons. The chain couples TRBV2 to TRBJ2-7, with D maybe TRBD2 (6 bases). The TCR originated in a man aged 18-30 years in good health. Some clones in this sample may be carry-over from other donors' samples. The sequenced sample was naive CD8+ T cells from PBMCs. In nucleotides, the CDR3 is TGTGCCAGCAGCGAGCCCCGGGGAGGTTACGAGCAGTACTTC. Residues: CASSEPRGGYEQYF. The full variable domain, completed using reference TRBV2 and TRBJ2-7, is EPEVTQTPSHQVTQMGQEVILRCVPISNHLYFYWYRQILGQKVEFLVSFYNNEISEKSEIFDDQFSVERPDGSNFTLKIRSTKLEDSAMYFCASSEPRGGYEQYFGPGTRLTVT.